Within the sample, the clone carrying this T cell receptor beta chain is large. Its matching antigen is unknown. Repertoires were generated with immunoSEQ multiplex PCR, while TCRdb's copy carries only in-frame clones and drops some. The data contain fewer than 35,000 clones, almost 85% of them seen just once; the ten biggest clones take up 8%. The data were taken from a study of cytotoxic CD8 clonotypes in ibrutinib-treated CLL. Study-level results: The study sampled sustained-remission and progressing patients at different times.

Per the germline V gene, CDR1 is SEHNR and CDR2 is FQNEAQ (reference sequence). V lost 0 bases and J lost 3, with 6 bases in between. This CDR3 comprises 13 residues. The specimen was PBMCs, collected after 24 months of ibrutinib treatment. The chain employs TRBV7-9 and TRBJ2-7; no firm D call. The source of this sequence is a human donor with chronic lymphocytic leukemia. The CDR3 DNA reads as TGTGCCAGCAGCTTAGCTAACTACTACGAGCAGTACTTC. Protein sequence: CASSLANYYEQYF.